The 27 T cell receptor beta chains in this list originate from one sample, sequenced in a study of blood T cell repertoires in COVID-19. Libraries were prepared by immunoSEQ multiplex PCR; TCRdb keeps only in-frame clonotypes and omits some of them. Here the sample spans around 61,000 clones, about 90% being singletons. Source material: peripheral blood. The receptors shown here come from a man aged 60 to 69 with acute or convalescent COVID-19.

The J gene is TRBJ1-6, the V gene TRBV6-1; 7 positions agree with TRBD1. This CDR3 region has 15 residues. V trimming: 2 bases; J trimming: 3 bases; junction bases outside the gene matches: 1. Germline CDR1 MNHNS, CDR2 SASEGT. The CDR3 region is CASSEQGDYNSPLHF. In nucleotides, the CDR3 is TGTGCCAGCAGTGAACAGGGGGACTATAATTCACCCCTCCACTTT.

This rearrangement joins TRBV10-3 to TRBJ1-5; tentatively, D is TRBD1 (5 bases). This CDR3 contains 15 residues. The germline CDR1 and CDR2 sequences are ENHRY and SYGVKD. V gave up 0 bases and J gave up 5 bases, with 11 bases separating them. The CDR3 loop is CAISESWVGDQPQHF. DNA for the CDR3: TGTGCCATCAGTGAGTCTTGGGTAGGGGATCAGCCCCAGCATTTT.

The rearrangement joins TRBV6-5 to TRBJ1-4; TRBD1 might be the D (5 bases). CDR1 and CDR2 from the germline V gene are MNHEY and SVGAGI. The CDR3 sequence is 15 residues long. Trimming removed 6 bases from V and 8 bases from J, with 19 bases in between. Written as DNA, the CDR3 is TGTGCCAGCAGAAACAAGGGACTGTCGGGGGAAAAACTGTTTTTT. Translated: CASRNKGLSGEKLFF.

The chain links TRBV27 to TRBJ2-2; 15 nucleotides align to TRBD2. Trimming at V came to 4 bases and at J to 5 bases, leaving 14 bases not matched to a gene. Germline V gene sequence: CDR1 MNHEY, CDR2 SMNVEV (reference sequence). This CDR3 is 20 amino acids long. The CDR3 sequence: CASSSRTGTSGGLATGELFF. CDR3 DNA: TGTGCCAGCAGTTCCCGAACCGGGACTAGCGGGGGGCTGGCAACCGGGGAGCTGTTTTTT.

The J gene is TRBJ1-6, the V gene TRBV5-6, with D perhaps TRBD1 (6 bases). Germline V gene lookup returns CDR1 SGHDT and CDR2 YYEEEE. The CDR3 totals 15 residues. Trimming shortened V by 7 bases and J by 6 bases, and 17 bases separated the two germline ends. The CDR3 here is CASSLRGRVNSPLHF. The CDR3 DNA reads as TGTGCCAGCTCCCTGAGGGGGAGAGTTAATTCACCCCTCCACTTT.

J is TRBJ1-2 and V is TRBV5-1; D is perhaps TRBD1 (6 bases). This CDR3 is 14 amino acids long. Trimming left V 6 bases short and J 5 bases short, with 17 bases between. Germline values: CDR1 SGHRS, CDR2 YFSETQ. CDR3 in amino acids: CASTNAGGLYGYTF. Here the CDR3 DNA reads TGCGCCAGCACCAATGCGGGGGGGCTGTATGGCTACACCTTC.

This clone has more than one count but fewer than ten. J is TRBJ1-4 and V is TRBV7-2, with D unresolved. V was pared by 5 bases and J by 5 bases, with 9 bases between. This CDR3 comprises 13 residues. The germline CDR1 and CDR2 sequences are SGHTA and FQGNSA. CDR3 coding DNA: TGTGCCAGCAGCCTTGAGGCCAATGAAAAACTGTTTTTT. Residues: CASSLEANEKLFF. The complete variable domain, with remaining parts taken from reference TRBV7-2 and TRBJ1-4, reads GAGVSQSPSNKVTEKGKDVELRCDPISGHTALYWYRQSLGQGLEFLIYFQGNSAPDKSGLPSDRFSAERTGGSVSTLTIQRTQQEDSAVYLCASSLEANEKLFFGSGTQLSVL.

The chain links TRBV7-9 to TRBJ2-2; D remains unclear. The V gene's germline CDR1 is SEHNR and CDR2 FQNEAQ (reference sequence). The CDR3 extends over 15 amino acids. V dropped 7 bases and J dropped 0 bases, with 12 bases sitting between them. The CDR3 DNA reads as TGTGCCAGCACCTGGGCCGCCACGAACACCGGGGAGCTGTTTTTT. It encodes CASTWAATNTGELFF.

The chain combines TRBV5-8 with TRBJ1-5; 7 nucleotides match TRBD1. The J segment lost 0 bases and the V segment lost 4 bases, leaving 13 bases of the junction unmatched. The CDR3 has 18 amino acids. In germline, CDR1 is SGHTS, CDR2 YDEGEE. The CDR3 nucleotides read TGTGCCAGCAGCCCCCGGCCCGGGACAGCTTTTAGCAATCAGCCCCAGCATTTT. This codes for CASSPRPGTAFSNQPQHF.

The V call is TRBV14, the J call TRBJ1-2; the D gene is possibly TRBD1 (6 bases). The CDR3 consists of 14 residues. V was shortened by 0 bases and J by 4 bases, with 9 bases between the two germline ends. Germline values: CDR1 SGHDN, CDR2 FVKESK. Here the CDR3 DNA reads TGTGCCAGCAGCCAAGATCGACAGGTCTATGGCTACACCTTC. It codes for CASSQDRQVYGYTF.

J is TRBJ2-7 and V is TRBV10-3, with TRBD1 matching 8 bases. CDR3 length: 15 amino acids. Trimming at V came to 0 bases and at J to 5 bases, leaving 6 bases not matched to a gene. Germline V gene sequence: CDR1 ENHRY, CDR2 SYGVKD. For the CDR3, the DNA is TGTGCCATCAGTGAGTCGGACAGGGTGCTTAACGAGCAGTACTTC. Encoded protein: CAISESDRVLNEQYF.

In nucleotides, the CDR3 is TGTGCCAGCAGCCCCCGCCGACAGGGGAGCGGGGAAGCTTTCTTT. Translating gives CASSPRRQGSGEAFF. The V and J genes are TRBV9 and TRBJ1-1, with 8 bases matching TRBD1. The CDR3 is 15 residues long. The junction had 13 bases not matched to a gene; V was cut back by 4 bases and J by 8 bases. Per the germline V gene, CDR1 is SGDLS and CDR2 is YYNGEE.

This chain joins TRBV10-3 and TRBJ1-1; TRBD1 is a possible D gene (6 bases). Per the germline V gene, CDR1 is ENHRY and CDR2 is SYGVKD. The CDR3 contains 14 residues. Trimming shortened V by 2 bases and J by 7 bases, and 14 bases separated the two germline ends. The CDR3 nucleotides read TGTGCCATCAGTGAGGCACAGGGTTCGGATGAAGCTTTCTTT. Amino acids: CAISEAQGSDEAFF.

This chain joins TRBV7-9 and TRBJ1-2; D possibly corresponds to TRBD1 (5 bases). The germline V gene has CDR1 SEHNR and CDR2 FQNEAQ (reference sequence). This CDR3 contains 13 residues. The V gene lost 3 bases and the J gene lost 7 bases, with 12 bases spanning the gap. The CDR3 sequence is CASSFGGLVGYTF. In nucleotides, the CDR3 is TGTGCCAGCAGCTTTGGGGGGTTGGTTGGCTACACCTTC.

The CDR3 sequence is CASKYRDSPYEQYF. For the CDR3, the DNA is TGTGCCAGCAAATATCGGGACAGCCCCTACGAGCAGTACTTC. This chain connects TRBV27 to TRBJ2-7; 7 positions agree with TRBD1. With 7 bases clipped from V and 2 bases from J, the junction kept 8 bases outside the gene matches. The V gene's germline CDR1 is MNHEY and CDR2 SMNVEV (reference sequence). CDR3 length equals 14 residues.

J is TRBJ1-5 and V is TRBV9, with 7 bases aligning to TRBD1. Germline V gene data show CDR1 as SGDLS and CDR2 as YYNGEE. CDR3 length: 15 amino acids. V gave up 2 bases and J gave up 4 bases; unmatched junction bases: 6. The CDR3 DNA follows: TGTGCCAGCAGCGTCGGACAGGCTCCTAATCAGCCCCAGCATTTT. Protein: CASSVGQAPNQPQHF.

This chain links TRBV2 with TRBJ2-2; 8 bases map to TRBD1. The CDR3 is made up of 14 amino acids. The J segment lost 6 bases and the V segment lost 4 bases, leaving 4 bases of the junction unmatched. In germline, CDR1 is SNHLY, CDR2 FYNNEI. The CDR3 is CASSVDRAAGELFF. For the CDR3, the DNA is TGTGCCAGCAGTGTGGACAGGGCGGCCGGGGAGCTGTTTTTT.

The rearrangement uses TRBV5-4 and TRBJ1-1; D gene unclear. CDR1 is SGHNT, CDR2 YYREEE, per germline (reference sequence). The CDR3 runs 16 residues. V was trimmed by 0 bases and J by 0 bases, leaving 12 bases between them. In DNA, the CDR3 is TGTGCCAGCAGCTTGGGACGAGGCTGGGTGAACACTGAAGCTTTCTTT. Translated, it gives CASSLGRGWVNTEAFF.

This sequence joins TRBV10-3 and TRBJ1-2, with a tentative D call TRBD1 (6 bases). The length of the CDR3 is 15 residues. CDR1 and CDR2 from the germline V gene are ENHRY and SYGVKD. V shed 5 bases and J shed 0 bases, with 13 bases lying between them. The CDR3 nucleotides are TGTGCCATCAGTAAATCAGGACAGACTAACTATGGCTACACCTTC. Translating gives CAISKSGQTNYGYTF.

This chain links TRBV5-5 with TRBJ1-1, with D uncertain. Trimming pared 4 bases from V and 10 bases from J, leaving 11 bases between. Germline V CDR1 and CDR2: SGHKS, YYEKEE (reference sequence). This CDR3 has 11 amino acids. CDR3 sequence (DNA): TGTGCCAGCAGCCTCACCTACGGAGCTTTCTTT. The encoded protein is CASSLTYGAFF.

This clone was observed a single time. This chain links TRBV5-1 with TRBJ2-2; no firm D call. Trimming stripped 5 bases from V and 3 bases from J, with 8 bases between. CDR1 and CDR2 from the germline V gene are SGHRS and YFSETQ. This CDR3 region has 13 residues. CDR3 residues: CASRESDTGELFF. The DNA for the CDR3 is TGCGCCAGCAGGGAGTCGGACACCGGGGAGCTGTTTTTT.

V usage is TRBV3-1 (or the pseudogene TRBV3-2) and J usage is TRBJ2-7; 9 nucleotides agree with TRBD1. From germline, CDR1 is LGHDT and CDR2 YNNKEL (reference sequence). V gave up 4 bases and J gave up 6 bases; unmatched junction bases: 7. The CDR3 covers 14 residues. In nucleotides, the CDR3 is TGTGCCAGCAGCCCGAGGGACAGGGACGGCGAGCAGTACTTC. Translation: CASSPRDRDGEQYF.

CDR3 sequence reads: CASSLVGPPGDEQYF. In nucleotides, the CDR3 is TGTGCCAGCAGCTTAGTAGGTCCGCCAGGCGACGAGCAGTACTTC. This sequence joins TRBV7-9 and TRBJ2-7; D remains unclear. The V end was cut by 1 base, the J end by 5 bases, with 15 bases between. In germline, CDR1 is SEHNR, CDR2 FQNEAQ (reference sequence). The CDR3 has 15 residues.

The gene calls are TRBV7-2 and TRBJ2-5; 10 nucleotides match TRBD2. Germline loops: CDR1 SGHTA, CDR2 FQGNSA. The junction had 4 bases not matched to a gene; V was cut back by 0 bases and J by 3 bases. The CDR3 runs to 16 residues. The DNA of the CDR3 is TGTGCCAGCAGCTTAGCGAGGCTAGCGGGGGAAGAGACCCAGTACTTC. Translated: CASSLARLAGEETQYF.

V usage is TRBV10-2 and J usage is TRBJ1-2; no reliable D call. CDR1 WSHSY and CDR2 SAAADI come from the germline V gene. The CDR3 extends over 12 amino acids. Between the trimmed V and J ends, which lost 4 bases and 8 bases, there was a span of 11 bases. The CDR3 spells CASSARSWGYTF. The CDR3 DNA reads TGCGCCAGCAGTGCCCGCAGTTGGGGCTACACCTTC.

This rearrangement joins TRBV25-1 to TRBJ1-2, with TRBD1 identical over 7 bases. Trimming at V came to 6 bases and at J to 2 bases, leaving 6 bases not matched to a gene. The CDR3 spans 14 residues. Germline-derived CDR1 and CDR2 are MGHDK and SYGVNS. The CDR3 DNA sequence: TGTGCCAGCAGCTCAGGGGGATGGAACTATGGCTACACCTTC. Encoded protein: CASSSGGWNYGYTF.

The chain joins TRBV4-1 to TRBJ2-7; possible D gene TRBD1, 6 bases. The CDR3 spans 13 residues. Trimming left V 5 bases short and J 8 bases short, with 16 bases between. CDR1 is MGHRA, CDR2 YSYEKL, per germline. The CDR3 coding sequence is TGCGCCAGCAGCGTTACGACAGGTTCACAGCAGTACTTC. The encoded protein is CASSVTTGSQQYF.